One and the same sample provided the 20 T cell receptor beta chains below, sequenced in a study of T cell responses to AZD1222 COVID-19 vaccine. TCRdb's copy holds only in-frame clones and misses some; the assay was immunoSEQ multiplex PCR. The table shows around 120,000 clones, with just over 85% occurring only once. The sample in question was peripheral blood, obtained on day 0 of MenACWY control vaccination. The receptors originated from an adult in good health.

The gene calls are TRBV11-1 and TRBJ2-6, with D uncertain. This CDR3 contains 14 residues. Germline CDR1 SGHAT, CDR2 FQDESV (reference sequence). Deletions cut 10 bases from V and 4 bases from J, with 14 bases between. The CDR3 coding sequence is TGTGCCACAGCCTCCGGGCCGGGGGCCAACGTCCTGACTTTC. It specifies CATASGPGANVLTF.

The chain combines TRBV5-1 with TRBJ1-3, with a weak D call TRBD1 (5 bases). V lost 3 bases and J 4 bases, leaving 14 bases between the germline ends. Germline CDR1 reads SGHRS; CDR2 reads YFSETQ. The CDR3 loop spans 15 amino acids. The CDR3 DNA reads TGCGCCAGCAGCTCCACCGGGACGAAAGGAAACACCATATATTTT. It yields the protein CASSSTGTKGNTIYF. Combining the CDR3 with reference TRBV5-1 and TRBJ1-3 gives the whole variable domain KAGVTQTPRYLIKTRGQQVTLSCSPISGHRSVSWYQQTPGQGLQFLFEYFSETQRNKGNFPGRFSGRQFSNSRSEMNVSTLELGDSALYLCASSSTGTKGNTIYFGEGSWLTVV.

The rearrangement uses TRBV28 and TRBJ1-5; 7 bases map to TRBD1. V dropped 6 bases and J dropped 3; count of bases not matched to a gene: 8. Germline CDR1 and CDR2: MDHEN and SYDVKM. This CDR3 region has 15 residues. The CDR3 loop is CASRSSDRVNQPQHF. CDR3 DNA: TGTGCCAGCAGATCATCTGACAGGGTCAATCAGCCCCAGCATTTT.

This clone was found a few times. The V call is TRBV20-1, the J call TRBJ2-7; D is ambiguous. The CDR3 is 16 residues long. The germline V and J ends were trimmed by 3 bases and 1 base, with 19 bases remaining between them. CDR1 and CDR2 (germline): DFQATT, SNEGSKA (reference sequence). The DNA of the CDR3 is TGCAGTGCTAGTAAATCTCGGCCCGGATTATCCTACGAGCAGTACTTC. As protein: CSASKSRPGLSYEQYF.

The chain carries TRBV19 and TRBJ2-4, with 10 bases lining up with TRBD1. J was trimmed by 3 bases and V by 8 bases; bases with no gene match: 7. This CDR3 has 15 residues. CDR1 and CDR2 (germline): LNHDA, SQIVND (reference sequence). The CDR3 DNA sequence: TGTGCCAGTCAAGGGACAGGGGAGGTCAAAAACATTCAGTACTTC. This gives the protein CASQGTGEVKNIQYF.

The chain carries TRBV18 and TRBJ1-4; 10 bases fit TRBD1. The CDR3 runs 14 residues. Germline V gene lookup returns CDR1 KGHSH and CDR2 LQKENI. Trimming cost V 8 bases and J 5 bases; bases outside gene matches: 5. The chain's CDR3 is CASRGQGGNEKLFF. The DNA for the CDR3 is TGTGCCAGCCGCGGACAGGGGGGAAATGAAAAACTGTTTTTT.

V usage is TRBV27 and J usage is TRBJ2-3; D remains unclear. The CDR3 runs 14 residues. Germline values: CDR1 MNHEY, CDR2 SMNVEV (reference sequence). The V end lost 0 bases, the J end lost 3 bases, and 7 bases lay between the germline ends. DNA of the CDR3: TGTGCCAGCAGTTTATCGTTAGTGACAGATACGCAGTATTTT. Its protein product is CASSLSLVTDTQYF.

V usage is TRBV6-6 and J usage is TRBJ2-5; tentatively, D is TRBD2 (5 bases). The V gene's germline CDR1 is MNHNY and CDR2 SVGAGI (reference sequence). V was shortened by 5 bases and J by 2 bases, with 12 bases between the two germline ends. The CDR3 consists of 14 residues. CDR3 coding DNA: TGTGCCAGCAGTCCAGGACGGGGACAAGAGACCCAGTACTTC. Translated, it gives CASSPGRGQETQYF.

The chain is built from TRBV18 and TRBJ1-1; D is possibly TRBD1 (5 bases). CDR1 and CDR2 from the germline V gene are KGHSH and LQKENI. This CDR3 spans 15 amino acids. V was pared by 0 bases and J by 2 bases, with 10 bases between. CDR3 residues: CASSPPWGINTEAFF. The CDR3 region has the DNA TGTGCCAGCTCACCACCGTGGGGGATAAACACTGAAGCTTTCTTT.

The genes are TRBV6-1 and TRBJ2-7, with 10 bases matching TRBD1. There are 14 residues in the CDR3. The trim removed 3 bases at V and 6 bases at J, leaving 5 bases unmatched. Per germline, CDR1 MNHNS and CDR2 SASEGT. The CDR3 nucleotides are TGTGCCAGCAGTGACGGGACAGGGGTCCCCGAGCAGTACTTC. Translating gives CASSDGTGVPEQYF.

The chain links TRBV7-8 to TRBJ2-3; D may be TRBD1 or TRBD2 (5 bases each). V was trimmed by 5 bases and J by 5 bases, leaving 11 bases between them. This CDR3 comprises 13 residues. The V gene's germline CDR1 is SGHVS and CDR2 FQNEAQ. The CDR3 nucleotides read TGTGCCAGCAGCCGGGACCGCCGAGATACGCAGTATTTT. As protein: CASSRDRRDTQYF. The full variable domain, with the rest looked up from reference TRBV7-8 and TRBJ2-3, is GAGVSQSPRYKVAKRGQDVALRCDPISGHVSLFWYQQALGQGPEFLTYFQNEAQLDKSGLPSDRFFAERPEGSVSTLKIQRTQQEDSAVYLCASSRDRRDTQYFGPGTRLTVL.

The gene calls are TRBV5-1 and TRBJ1-1; 8 bases agree with TRBD1. J was trimmed by 4 bases and V by 0 bases; bases with no gene match: 5. The CDR3 loop spans 15 amino acids. The germline gives CDR1 SGHRS, CDR2 YFSETQ. The CDR3, as DNA: TGCGCCAGCAGCTTGGAGGGACAGGTAGTCACTGAAGCTTTCTTT. Its protein is CASSLEGQVVTEAFF.

The chain couples TRBV7-3 to TRBJ2-3; possible D gene TRBD2, 7 bases. The CDR3 loop spans 15 amino acids. In germline, CDR1 is SGHTA, CDR2 FQGTGA. V was shortened by 1 base and J by 6 bases, with 14 bases between the two germline ends. In DNA form, the CDR3 reads TGTGCCAGCAGCTTAATAGGGGGGGCGCGGGATACGCAGTATTTT. Amino acid sequence: CASSLIGGARDTQYF.

This sequence joins TRBV6-5 and TRBJ1-4; D not certain. Germline loops: CDR1 MNHEY, CDR2 SVGAGI. The CDR3 has 14 amino acids. The V and J ends lost 7 bases and 8 bases respectively, with 17 bases between them. The CDR3 protein is CASIPDGGIEKLFF. The CDR3 nucleotides are TGTGCCAGCATCCCGGACGGAGGGATCGAAAAACTGTTTTTT.

The count of this clone is one. This CDR3 is CASSYSDEKLFF. CDR3 in DNA: TGTGCCAGCAGTTACTCGGATGAAAAACTGTTTTTT. The V call is TRBV6-6, the J call TRBJ1-4; D ambiguous. From germline, CDR1 is MNHNY and CDR2 SVGAGI (reference sequence). The CDR3 is 12 residues long. V shed 0 bases and J shed 6 bases, with 2 bases lying between them.

This chain joins TRBV14 and TRBJ1-2, with D maybe TRBD1 (5 bases). Germline assignment: CDR1 SGHDN and CDR2 FVKESK. V was trimmed by 1 base and J by 6 bases, leaving 6 bases between them. The length of the CDR3 is 12 residues. The CDR3 region has the DNA TGTGCCAGCAGCCAAGGACAGCATGGCTACACCTTC. Translated: CASSQGQHGYTF.

The chain links TRBV6-5 to TRBJ2-3; 9 nucleotides line up with TRBD1. V gave up 4 bases and J gave up 3 bases; unmatched junction bases: 8. Germline CDR1 MNHEY, CDR2 SVGAGI. The CDR3 has 16 residues. In nucleotides, the CDR3 is TGTGCCAGCAGTTCCTCGCCGGGACAGGGAACAGATACGCAGTATTTT. Its translation is CASSSSPGQGTDTQYF.

This chain uses TRBV5-1 with TRBJ2-3, with 7 bases identical to TRBD1. V dropped 4 bases and J dropped 2; count of bases not matched to a gene: 4. In germline, CDR1 is SGHRS, CDR2 YFSETQ. The CDR3 runs to 14 residues. CDR3 in amino acids: CASSPGTVTDTQYF. CDR3 DNA sequence: TGCGCCAGCAGCCCCGGGACAGTCACAGATACGCAGTATTTT.

The rearrangement links TRBV19 to TRBJ1-1; D is unresolved. CDR3 size: 13 residues. Trimming stripped 2 bases from V and 6 bases from J, with 10 bases between. Per the germline V gene, CDR1 is LNHDA and CDR2 is SQIVND (reference sequence). CDR3 DNA: TGTGCCAGTAGTATAAGCGGTTCCCCTGAAGCTTTCTTT. Amino acids: CASSISGSPEAFF.

The gene calls are TRBV7-3 and TRBJ1-2; 7 bases fit TRBD1. CDR3 length equals 14 residues. Unmatched junction bases numbered 11, after V lost 5 bases and J lost 8 bases. Germline CDR1 reads SGHTA; CDR2 reads FQGTGA. CDR3 in amino acids: CASSPNSGQPGYTF. CDR3 DNA sequence: TGTGCCAGCAGCCCTAATTCGGGACAGCCGGGCTACACCTTC.